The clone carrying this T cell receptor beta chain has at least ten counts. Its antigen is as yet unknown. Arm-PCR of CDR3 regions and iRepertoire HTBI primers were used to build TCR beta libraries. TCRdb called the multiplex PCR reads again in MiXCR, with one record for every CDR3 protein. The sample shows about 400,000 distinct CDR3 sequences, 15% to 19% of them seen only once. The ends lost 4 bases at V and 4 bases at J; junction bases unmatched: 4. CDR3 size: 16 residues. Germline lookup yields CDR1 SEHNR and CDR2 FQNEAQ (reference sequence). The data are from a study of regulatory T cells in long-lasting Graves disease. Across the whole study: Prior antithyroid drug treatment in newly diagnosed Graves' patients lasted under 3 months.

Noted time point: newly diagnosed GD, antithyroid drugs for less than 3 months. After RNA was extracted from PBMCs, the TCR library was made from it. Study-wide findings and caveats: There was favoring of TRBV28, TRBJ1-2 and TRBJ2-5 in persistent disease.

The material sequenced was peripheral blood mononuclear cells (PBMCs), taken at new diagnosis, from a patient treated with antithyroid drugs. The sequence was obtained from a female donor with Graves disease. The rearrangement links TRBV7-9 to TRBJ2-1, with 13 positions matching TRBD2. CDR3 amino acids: CASSSPGLAGYNEQFF. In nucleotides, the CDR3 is TGTGCCAGCAGCTCCCCGGGACTAGCGGGGTACAATGAGCAGTTCTTC.